This TCR beta chain was retrieved from a study of identical twins. A single record per CDR3 protein comes from TCRdb applying MiXCR to the 5' RACE reads. The data contain about 660,000 distinct CDR3 sequences, over 8.5% of them singletons. The CDR3 has 16 amino acids. Per the germline V gene, CDR1 is SGHTA and CDR2 is FQGNSA. The J segment lost 0 bases and the V segment lost 5 bases, leaving 7 bases of the junction unmatched. This clonotype was recorded a few times. Antigen: not known. Whole-study results and caveats: Weaker excess twin sharing was observed in beta out-of-frame sequences.

These records were also assigned to another study, of yellow fever vaccine responses in identical twins.

This receptor was identified in a woman between 18 and 30 years old in good health. This sequence joins TRBV7-2 and TRBJ2-3, with 8 bases fitting TRBD2. Sequencing used PBMCs. The CDR3 bases are TGTGCCAGCAGCCCGAAATTAGCGGGGAGCACAGATACGCAGTATTTT. This codes for CASSPKLAGSTDTQYF.